The present T cell receptor beta chain was sequenced within a study of OX40 agonist ivuxolimab in advanced cancers. Study-wide findings and caveats: Some nonresponders likewise displayed low normalized T-cell clonal expansion. Both blood CD4+ and CD8+ T cells showed clonal growth by week 6 at 0.1 to 3.0 mg/kg.

On this clone: What it binds is unknown.

The repertoire was sequenced with immunoSEQ multiplex PCR; TCRdb's copy has only in-frame clones and lacks some. The sample holds approximately 59,000 clones; 84% are singletons and the top ten take about 1.9%. This clonotype originated in an adult with an advanced solid tumor such as melanoma, head and neck, liver or kidney cancer. Sequenced here: CD4+ or CD8+ T cells sorted from blood, sampled in a trial of the OX40 agonist ivuxolimab.

The DNA of the CDR3 is TGTGCCAGTAGTATCCTCGCCAACAATGAGCAGTTCTTC. Translation gives CASSILANNEQFF. The chain has TRBV19 and TRBJ2-1; D ambiguous. V lost 3 bases and J 5 bases, leaving 8 bases between the germline ends. CDR3 length: 13 residues. Germline CDR1 LNHDA, CDR2 SQIVND (reference sequence).